This T cell receptor beta chain was sequenced for a study of Graves' ophthalmopathy and Graves' hyperthyroidism. Study-wide results and caveats: Most expanded clonotypes from thyroid (those above 0.001 frequency) were also found in blood.

The germline V gene has CDR1 ENHRY and CDR2 SYGVKD. V was clipped by 4 bases and J by 7 bases, with 13 bases between them. The CDR3 extends over 13 amino acids. Amplification of TCR beta CDR3 regions used RNA transcripts. First-round RT-PCR with HTBI primers preceded a second-round multiplex PCR. One entry per CDR3 protein results from TCRdb running MiXCR on the multiplex PCR reads. This sample carries hundreds of thousands of distinct CDR3 sequences, around 45% of them seen once, and the ten largest clones take around half. This clonotype has more than one count but fewer than ten. Its antigen is unidentified.

This chain links TRBV10-3 with TRBJ1-1, with a tentative D call TRBD1 (6 bases). The TCR originated in an adult man with Graves' ophthalmopathy. Material for sequencing was peripheral blood. In nucleotides, the CDR3 is TGTGCCATCAGTGGCAGGGGCATGGGTGAAGCTTTCTTT. Translation: CAISGRGMGEAFF.